A selection of T cell receptor beta chains follows, all from one sample in a study of T cell changes during pregnancy in multiple sclerosis. Here immunoSEQ multiplex PCR was the method, and the copy in TCRdb shows in-frame clones only, minus some. This sample has about 86,000 clones, with 91% found just once. Sequencing was performed on peripheral blood, taken in the first trimester of pregnancy. The receptors were gathered from a female donor in good health, enrolled as a control in a pregnancy study. Both conserved end residues are part of each CDR3. Each record gives: V gene, CDR3 protein.

TRBV5-3,CARDIPREKLFF
TRBV6-6,CASSAKPGPTEAFF
TRBV7-2,CASSFSPPEKLFF
TRBV25-1,CASSDDRGHHYGYTF
TRBV7-2,CASSLGGEGNQPQHF
TRBV4-3,CASSPGLIYEQYF
TRBV6-6,CASSYGQGTETQYF
TRBV6-5,CASSSPPGTPAYGYTF
TRBV5-1,CASSSRGGPEETQYF
TRBV7-2,CASSLEGGTIYF
TRBV7-9,CASSLPPFLVNTEAFF
TRBV11-2,CASKGGGAYEQYF
TRBV28,CASSLAGNTEAFF
TRBV9,CASSRNDRVGEAFF
TRBV7-9,CASSLETGTENIQYF
TRBV18,CASSLGPAGGPDTQYF
TRBV27,CASSFGREAKNIQYF
TRBV5-1,CASSPYESQGSYGYTF
TRBV9,CASSVGAGSSYEQYF
TRBV7-8,CAGGTKIPNTGELFF
TRBV10-2,CALRVKKRGSQETQYF
TRBV5-1,CASSSTATGIGTEAFF
TRBV7-9,CASSFGNTGVGYTF
TRBV18,CASSIERGNNEQFF
TRBV18,CASSQGRANEQFF
TRBV6-5,CASSSQGTRNTGELFF
TRBV27,CASRGGAGETQYF
TRBV28,CAAGLQNYGYTF
TRBV18,CASSPNGQGNNSPLHF
TRBV27,CASSMTLTGGTNSPLHF
TRBV6-5,CASSYGGRGTEAFF
TRBV2,CASRWDRQHNSPLHF
TRBV6-9,CASSYSGTRDEQYF
TRBV2,CALTAVNTEAFF
TRBV6-6,CASSPPSYEQYF
TRBV14,CASSQDLRSYGYTF